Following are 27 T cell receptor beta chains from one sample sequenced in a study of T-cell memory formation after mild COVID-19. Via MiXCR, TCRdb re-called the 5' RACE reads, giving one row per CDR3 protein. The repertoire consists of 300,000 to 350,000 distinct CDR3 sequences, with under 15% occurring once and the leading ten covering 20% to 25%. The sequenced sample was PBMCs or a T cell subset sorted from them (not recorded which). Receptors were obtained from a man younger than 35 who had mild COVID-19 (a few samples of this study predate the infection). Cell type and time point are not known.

In DNA form, the CDR3 reads TGTGCCACCCAGGCTAGCGGGGGGCACTACGAGCAGTACGTC. Amino acid sequence: CATQASGGHYEQYV. The chain joins TRBV10-3 to TRBJ2-7, with 11 bases matching TRBD2. The J segment lost 3 bases and the V segment lost 10 bases, leaving 8 bases of the junction unmatched. This CDR3 comprises 14 residues. CDR1 and CDR2 from the germline V gene are ENHRY and SYGVKD.

The CDR3 coding sequence is TGTGCCAGCAGCCCTGCAGCTAACTATGGCTACACCTTC. As protein: CASSPAANYGYTF. The chain recombines TRBV28 with TRBJ1-2; D is uncertain. The V end lost 6 bases, the J end lost 0 bases, and 8 bases lay between the germline ends. Per germline, CDR1 MDHEN and CDR2 SYDVKM. The CDR3 is made up of 13 amino acids.

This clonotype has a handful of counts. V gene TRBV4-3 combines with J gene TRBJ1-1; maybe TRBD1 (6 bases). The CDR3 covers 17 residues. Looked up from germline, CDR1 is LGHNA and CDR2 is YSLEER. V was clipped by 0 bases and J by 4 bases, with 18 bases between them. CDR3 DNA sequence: TGCGCCAGCAGCCAAGAAGACCGGGGGGGGCTCTTCACTGAAGCTTTCTTT. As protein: CASSQEDRGGLFTEAFF.

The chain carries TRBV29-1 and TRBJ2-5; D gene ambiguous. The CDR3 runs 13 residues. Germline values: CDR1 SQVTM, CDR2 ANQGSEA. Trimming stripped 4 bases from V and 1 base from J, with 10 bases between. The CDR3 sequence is CSVVTATQETQYF. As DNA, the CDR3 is TGCAGCGTTGTAACAGCCACCCAAGAGACCCAGTACTTC.

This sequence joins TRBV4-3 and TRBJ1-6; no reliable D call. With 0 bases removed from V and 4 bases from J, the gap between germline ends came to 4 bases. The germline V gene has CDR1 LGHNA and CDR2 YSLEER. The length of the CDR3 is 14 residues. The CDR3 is CASSQDSYNSPLHF. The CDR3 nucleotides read TGCGCCAGCAGCCAAGATTCGTATAATTCACCCCTCCACTTT.

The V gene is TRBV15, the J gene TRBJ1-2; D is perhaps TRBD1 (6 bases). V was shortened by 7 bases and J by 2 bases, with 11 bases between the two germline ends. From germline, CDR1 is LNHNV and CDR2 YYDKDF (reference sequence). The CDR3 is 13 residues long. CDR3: CATTQDRNYGYTF. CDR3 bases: TGTGCCACCACCCAGGACAGAAACTATGGCTACACCTTC.

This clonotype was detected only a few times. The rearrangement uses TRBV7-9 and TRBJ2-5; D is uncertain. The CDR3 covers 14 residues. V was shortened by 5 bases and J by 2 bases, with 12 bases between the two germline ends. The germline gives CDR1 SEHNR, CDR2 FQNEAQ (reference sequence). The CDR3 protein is CASSGPVVQETQYF. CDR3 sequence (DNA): TGTGCCAGCAGCGGCCCGGTAGTTCAAGAGACCCAGTACTTC.

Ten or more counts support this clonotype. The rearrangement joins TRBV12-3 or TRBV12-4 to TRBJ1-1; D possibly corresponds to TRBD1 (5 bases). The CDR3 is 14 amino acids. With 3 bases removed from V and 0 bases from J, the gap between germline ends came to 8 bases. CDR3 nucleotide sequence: TGTGCCAGCAGTTTTCGACAGATGAACACTGAAGCTTTCTTT. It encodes CASSFRQMNTEAFF.

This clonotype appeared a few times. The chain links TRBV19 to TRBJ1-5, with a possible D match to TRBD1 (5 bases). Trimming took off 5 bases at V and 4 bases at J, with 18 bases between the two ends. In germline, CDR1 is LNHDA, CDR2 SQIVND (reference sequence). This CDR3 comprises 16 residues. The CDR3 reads CASSRGGGFGNQPQHF. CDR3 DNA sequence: TGTGCCAGTAGTCGCGGCGGGGGATTTGGTAATCAGCCCCAGCATTTT.

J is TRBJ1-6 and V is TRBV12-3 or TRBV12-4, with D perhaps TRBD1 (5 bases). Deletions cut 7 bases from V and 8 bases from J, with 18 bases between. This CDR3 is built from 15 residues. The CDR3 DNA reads TGTGCCAGCACCCCCGCAGGGCGGGGACATTCACCCCTCCACTTT. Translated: CASTPAGRGHSPLHF.

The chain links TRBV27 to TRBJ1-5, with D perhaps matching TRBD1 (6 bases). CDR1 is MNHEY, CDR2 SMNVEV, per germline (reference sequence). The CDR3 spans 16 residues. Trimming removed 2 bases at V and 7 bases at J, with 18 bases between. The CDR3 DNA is TGTGCCAGCAGTTTACGCTCGGGGGGCGTAGGGCAGCCCCAGCATTTT. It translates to CASSLRSGGVGQPQHF.

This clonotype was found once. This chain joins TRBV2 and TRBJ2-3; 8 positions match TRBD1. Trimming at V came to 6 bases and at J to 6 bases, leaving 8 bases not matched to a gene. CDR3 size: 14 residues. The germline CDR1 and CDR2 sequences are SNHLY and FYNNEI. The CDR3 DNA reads TGTGCCAGCAGGGACAGGGAGGTTACCGATACGCAGTATTTT. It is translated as CASRDREVTDTQYF.

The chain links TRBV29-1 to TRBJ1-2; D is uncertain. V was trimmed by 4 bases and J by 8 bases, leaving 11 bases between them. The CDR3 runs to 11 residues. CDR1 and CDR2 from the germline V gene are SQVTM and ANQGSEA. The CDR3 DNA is TGCAGCGTTGCCTCTCCCCTAGGCTACACCTTC. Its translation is CSVASPLGYTF.

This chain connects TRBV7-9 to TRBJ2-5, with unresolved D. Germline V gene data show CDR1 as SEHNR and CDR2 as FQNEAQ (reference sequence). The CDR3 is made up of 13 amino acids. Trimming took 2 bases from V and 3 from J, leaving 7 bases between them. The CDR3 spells CASSLQEEETQYF. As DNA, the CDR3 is TGTGCCAGCAGCTTACAGGAAGAAGAGACCCAGTACTTC.

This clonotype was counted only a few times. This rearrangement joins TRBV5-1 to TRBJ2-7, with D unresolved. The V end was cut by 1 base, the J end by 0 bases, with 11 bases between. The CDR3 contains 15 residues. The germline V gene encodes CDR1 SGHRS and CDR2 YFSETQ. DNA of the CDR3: TGCGCCAGCAGCTTGATCGGGCAGGTCTCCTACGAGCAGTACGTC. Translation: CASSLIGQVSYEQYV.

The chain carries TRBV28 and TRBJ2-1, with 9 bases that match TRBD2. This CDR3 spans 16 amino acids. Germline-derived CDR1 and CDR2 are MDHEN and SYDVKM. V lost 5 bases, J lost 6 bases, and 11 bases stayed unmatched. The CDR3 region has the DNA TGTGCCAGCAGTCCCGGGCTAGCGGGGAGGAGCAATGAGCAGTTCTTC. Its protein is CASSPGLAGRSNEQFF.

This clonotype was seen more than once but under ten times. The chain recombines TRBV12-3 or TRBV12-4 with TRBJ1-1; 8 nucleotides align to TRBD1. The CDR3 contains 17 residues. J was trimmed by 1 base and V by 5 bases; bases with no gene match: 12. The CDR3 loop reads CASSLTRQGAWNTEAFF. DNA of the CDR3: TGTGCCAGCAGTCTTACGCGCCAGGGGGCATGGAACACTGAAGCTTTCTTT.

Written as DNA, the CDR3 is TGTGCCAGCAGTTACTCAGGGACGGCCGAGCAGTACTTC. Amino acids: CASSYSGTAEQYF. V is TRBV6-6 and J is TRBJ2-7; D is tentatively TRBD1 or TRBD2 (5 bases each). The CDR3 contains 13 residues. Per the germline V gene, CDR1 is MNHNY and CDR2 is SVGAGI (reference sequence). The ends were cut back, 0 bases at V and 6 bases at J, with 9 bases in the middle.

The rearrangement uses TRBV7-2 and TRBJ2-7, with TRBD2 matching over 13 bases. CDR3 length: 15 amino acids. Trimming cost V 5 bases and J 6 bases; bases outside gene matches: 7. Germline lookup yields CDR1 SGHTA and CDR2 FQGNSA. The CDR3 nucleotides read TGTGCCAGCAGCCCGCCGGGACTAGCGGGGAGCGAGCAGTACTTC. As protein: CASSPPGLAGSEQYF.

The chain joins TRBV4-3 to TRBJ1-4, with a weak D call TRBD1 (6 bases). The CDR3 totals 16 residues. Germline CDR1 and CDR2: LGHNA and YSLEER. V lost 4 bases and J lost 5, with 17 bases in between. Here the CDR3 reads CASSPTTGTQNEKLFF. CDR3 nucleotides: TGCGCCAGCAGCCCTACCACCGGGACACAAAATGAAAAACTGTTTTTT.

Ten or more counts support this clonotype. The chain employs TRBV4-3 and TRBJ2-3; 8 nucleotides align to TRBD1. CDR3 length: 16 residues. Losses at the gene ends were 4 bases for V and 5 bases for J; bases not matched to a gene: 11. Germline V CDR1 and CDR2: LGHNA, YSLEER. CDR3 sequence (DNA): TGCGCCAGCAGCCGATACAACAGGGGGATGGGAGATACGCAGTATTTT. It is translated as CASSRYNRGMGDTQYF.

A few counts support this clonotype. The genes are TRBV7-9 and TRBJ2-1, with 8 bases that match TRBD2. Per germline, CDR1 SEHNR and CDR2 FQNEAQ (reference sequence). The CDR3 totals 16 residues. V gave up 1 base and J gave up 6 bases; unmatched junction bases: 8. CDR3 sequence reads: CASSLVWRGATNEQFF. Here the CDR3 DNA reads TGTGCCAGCAGCTTAGTCTGGCGGGGGGCTACCAATGAGCAGTTCTTC.

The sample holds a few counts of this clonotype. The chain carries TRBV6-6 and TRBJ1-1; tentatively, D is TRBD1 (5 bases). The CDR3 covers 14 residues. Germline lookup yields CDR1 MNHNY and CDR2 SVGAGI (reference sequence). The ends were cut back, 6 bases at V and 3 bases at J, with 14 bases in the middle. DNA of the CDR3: TGTGCCAGCAGAATCCGTGGGGGGGACACTGAAGCTTTCTTT. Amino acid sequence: CASRIRGGDTEAFF.

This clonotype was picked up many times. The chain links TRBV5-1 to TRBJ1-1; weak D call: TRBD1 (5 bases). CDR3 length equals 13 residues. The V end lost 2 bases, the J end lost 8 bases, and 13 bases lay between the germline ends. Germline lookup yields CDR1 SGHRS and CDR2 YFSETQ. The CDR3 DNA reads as TGCGCCAGCAGCTTACAATCCCGGGGGGAAGCTTTCTTT. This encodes CASSLQSRGEAFF.

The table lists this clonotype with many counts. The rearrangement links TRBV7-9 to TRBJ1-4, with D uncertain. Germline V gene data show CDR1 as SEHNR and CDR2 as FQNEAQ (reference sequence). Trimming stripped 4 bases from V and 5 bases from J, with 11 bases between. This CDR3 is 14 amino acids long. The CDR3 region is CASSSELGNEKLFF. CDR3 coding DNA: TGTGCCAGCAGCTCCGAGTTGGGGAATGAAAAACTGTTTTTT.

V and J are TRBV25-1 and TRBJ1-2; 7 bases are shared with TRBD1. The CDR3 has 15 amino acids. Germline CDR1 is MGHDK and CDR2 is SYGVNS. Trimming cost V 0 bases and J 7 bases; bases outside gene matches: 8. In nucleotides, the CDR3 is TGTGCCAGCAGTGAATATTTCAGACAGGGTGTTGGCTACACCTTC. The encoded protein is CASSEYFRQGVGYTF.

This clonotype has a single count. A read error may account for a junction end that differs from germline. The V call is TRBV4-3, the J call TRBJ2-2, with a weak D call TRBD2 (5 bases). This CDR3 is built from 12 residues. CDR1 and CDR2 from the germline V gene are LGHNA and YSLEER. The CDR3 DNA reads TGCGCCAGCAGCCAGTCCCCCGGGGAGCTGTCTTTT. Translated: CASSQSPGELSF.